This TCR beta chain was obtained from a study of T cell repertoires in cytomegalovirus infection. Study as a whole: Public TCR beta signature analysis indicated the presence of both CMV infection and matching HLA type. Study outcomes and limitations: Dominating the ex vivo response were HLA-C-restricted CMV-specific TCR beta clonotypes.

TCRdb used MiXCR to reprocess the reads, holding one entry per CDR3 protein. The sample records 500,000 to 600,000 distinct CDR3 sequences, 16% being singletons. About this clonotype itself: Antigen: not known.

The CDR3 has 13 residues. V lost 5 bases to trimming and J lost 11 bases, with 13 bases between them. Germline CDR1 and CDR2: PRHDT and FYEKMQ (reference sequence). This chain uses TRBV13 with TRBJ1-6, with D unclear. The TCR originated in a human donor in good health (CMV status not recorded). Some clones in this sample may be carry-over from other donors' samples. Material for sequencing was CD8+ T cells from PBMCs. CDR3 loop: CASSVGGSPPLHF. The DNA for the CDR3 is TGTGCCAGCAGCGTGGGAGGATCGCCACCCCTCCACTTT.